This T cell receptor beta chain was profiled in a study of cytomegalovirus exposure and HLA in healthy donors. Trimming took 6 bases from V and 3 from J; bases not matched to a gene: 2. Per germline, CDR1 MNHNY and CDR2 SVGAGI (reference sequence). The CDR3 sequence is 14 residues long. Regarding the study as a whole: Apart from CMV serostatus, no immune exposure information was available. It was likely that a cluster of highly shared sequence variants was a sequencing artifact. According to an earlier analysis, most TCR beta V segments yielded productive rearrangements about 90% or about 30% of the time. Of the V segments, some could not be distinguished, including TRBV6-2 and TRBV6-3, and were excluded.

This clone ranks as medium-sized. Its antigen remains unknown. 13 Jbeta primers and 60 Vbeta primers were used for the PCR. Clones were sequenced by immunoSEQ multiplex PCR, and TCRdb holds only the in-frame ones, with some missing. The sample lists around 97,000 clones, more than 65% occurring once. The source of this sequence is a woman in her late teens or twenties in good health and CMV-seropositive. Sequenced input: PBMCs. V and J are TRBV6-6 and TRBJ2-1, with TRBD2 matching 10 bases. The CDR3 here is CASRGTSDYNEQFF. In nucleotides, the CDR3 is TGTGCCAGCAGGGGGACTAGCGACTACAATGAGCAGTTCTTC.